Listed below are T cell receptor beta chains from one sample, sequenced in a study of CD8 T cells in Susac syndrome. Each CDR3 protein is one row after TCRdb ran MiXCR on the immunoSEQ multiplex PCR reads. The repertoire holds fewer than 85,000 distinct CDR3 sequences, with roughly 94% as singletons. Specimen: CD8+ T cells from PBMCs. The receptor source for this set is a human donor with Susac syndrome. Each CDR3 is given with its conserved first and last residue. D genes are given only for firm matches. For some rows the clone size is stated as once, few or many, or as a class when expanded; others skip it.

DNA: TGTGCCAGGGGGCCGTCAGGGGGCGGCTACGAGCAGTACTTC
CDR3: CARGPSGGGYEQYF
size: -
J: TRBJ2-7
V: TRBV5-8
D: TRBD1

DNA: TGTGCCAGCTCGGGGGAGTCGATCGGGGATGAGCAGTTCTTC
CDR3: CASSGESIGDEQFF
size: -
J: TRBJ2-1
V: TRBV28
D: -

DNA: TGTGCCAGCAGCCCGATGAGGGACCAAGAGACCCAGTACTTC
CDR3: CASSPMRDQETQYF
size: -
J: TRBJ2-5
V: TRBV7-9
D: -

DNA: TGTGCCAGCGGGGTTACGGCGGATACGCAGTATTTT
CDR3: CASGVTADTQYF
size: -
J: TRBJ2-3
V: TRBV2
D: -

DNA: TGCAGTGCAATACAGGGAAACACCTTC
CDR3: CSAIQGNTF
size: -
J: TRBJ1-2
V: TRBV20-1
D: -

DNA: TGTGCCAGCAGTACCCGGGACAGGACATCCTACGAGCAGTACTTC
CDR3: CASSTRDRTSYEQYF
size: -
J: TRBJ2-7
V: TRBV28
D: TRBD1

DNA: TGCAGCGCGCGGGGACGGGAAAAACTGTTTTTT
CDR3: CSARGREKLFF
size: -
J: TRBJ1-4
V: TRBV29-1
D: -

DNA: TGCGCCAGCAGCCAAGATCAAGGGAACTATGGCTACACCTTC
CDR3: CASSQDQGNYGYTF
size: -
J: TRBJ1-2
V: TRBV4-1
D: -

DNA: TGTGCCAGCAGCCCGATACTGGCGGGTTTTACCGGAAGGACAGATACGCAGTATTTT
CDR3: CASSPILAGFTGRTDTQYF
size: -
J: TRBJ2-3
V: TRBV7-9
D: -

DNA: TGCAGTGCTAGAGATAAGACACCTACCTACAATGAGCAGTTCTTC
CDR3: CSARDKTPTYNEQFF
size: -
J: TRBJ2-1
V: TRBV20-1
D: -

DNA: TGCGCCAGCAGCCTGGAGGGACAGACTAACTATGGCTACACCTTC
CDR3: CASSLEGQTNYGYTF
size: -
J: TRBJ1-2
V: TRBV5-1
D: TRBD1

DNA: TGTGCCAGCAGGGGCTACGAGCAGTACTTC
CDR3: CASRGYEQYF
size: -
J: TRBJ2-7
V: TRBV27
D: -

DNA: TGTGCCAGCAGCCTACTGGGGGGGCCGGGAGAGACCCAGTACTTC
CDR3: CASSLLGGPGETQYF
size: -
J: TRBJ2-5
V: TRBV5-4
D: -

DNA: TGTGCCAGCAGCCGCCCCCCGGGACAGGGGCCCTACGAGCAGTACTTC
CDR3: CASSRPPGQGPYEQYF
size: once
J: TRBJ2-7
V: TRBV27
D: TRBD1

DNA: TGTGCCTGGAGCCCCTTCGGACAGCCCTATGGCTACACCTTC
CDR3: CAWSPFGQPYGYTF
size: once
J: TRBJ1-2
V: TRBV30
D: -

DNA: TGCGCCAGCAGCTTGGAAAGGGGCACAGATACGCAGTATTTT
CDR3: CASSLERGTDTQYF
size: -
J: TRBJ2-3
V: TRBV5-1
D: -

DNA: TGTGCCAGTAGGGACAGGGGAGGGAACACTGAAGCTTTCTTT
CDR3: CASRDRGGNTEAFF
size: once
J: TRBJ1-1
V: TRBV19
D: TRBD1

DNA: TGTGCCAGCAGGGCGGGGGTTTACCCGAGCTCCTACAATGAGCAGTTCTTC
CDR3: CASRAGVYPSSYNEQFF
size: -
J: TRBJ2-1
V: TRBV6-1
D: TRBD2

DNA: TGTGCCACAACAGGGACTGGGGCCAACGTCCTGACTTTC
CDR3: CATTGTGANVLTF
size: -
J: TRBJ2-6
V: TRBV27
D: -

DNA: TGTGCCAGCAGTATCGACAGGTGGTGGGAGACCCAGTACTTC
CDR3: CASSIDRWWETQYF
size: once
J: TRBJ2-5
V: TRBV3-1
D: -

DNA: TGTGCCAGCACCTTTAGGACTAGCGGGGATAATGAACAGTTCTTC
CDR3: CASTFRTSGDNEQFF
size: -
J: TRBJ2-1
V: TRBV13
D: TRBD2

DNA: TGTGCCAGCAGCCCCGACAGGGCGCTTGGCTACACCTTC
CDR3: CASSPDRALGYTF
size: -
J: TRBJ1-2
V: TRBV28
D: TRBD1

DNA: TGTGCCAGCAGCCAGCTTGTTCGGACAGGCCTCGCCGGGGCCAACGTCCTGACTTTC
CDR3: CASSQLVRTGLAGANVLTF
size: once
J: TRBJ2-6
V: TRBV3-1
D: TRBD1

DNA: TGTGCTAGTGGCGTAACGCACACAGATACGCAGTATTTT
CDR3: CASGVTHTDTQYF
size: -
J: TRBJ2-3
V: TRBV12-5
D: -

DNA: TGTGCCAGCAGCCAAGTCGAGCCTGAGCAGTTCTTC
CDR3: CASSQVEPEQFF
size: -
J: TRBJ2-1
V: TRBV3-1
D: -

DNA: TGTGCCAGCAGCTTAGCGCGAAGGAGGACAGATACGCAGTATTTT
CDR3: CASSLARRRTDTQYF
size: once
J: TRBJ2-3
V: TRBV7-8
D: -

DNA: TGTGCCAGCAGCCGCTTTGAGGGCACCAATTCACCCCTCCACTTT
CDR3: CASSRFEGTNSPLHF
size: -
J: TRBJ1-6
V: TRBV3-1
D: -

DNA: TGTGCCACCAGTGACCATGTCCTTAACTATGGCTACACCTTC
CDR3: CATSDHVLNYGYTF
size: -
J: TRBJ1-2
V: TRBV24-1
D: -

DNA: TGTGCCACCAGTGATCAGACTAGCGGGGGCACCTCCACAGATACGCAGTATTTT
CDR3: CATSDQTSGGTSTDTQYF
size: -
J: TRBJ2-3
V: TRBV24-1
D: TRBD2

DNA: TGTGCCAGCAGTGAAGAGTCTTATGGGCAGTATTTT
CDR3: CASSEESYGQYF
size: -
J: TRBJ2-3
V: TRBV6-1
D: -

DNA: TGTGCCAGCAGCACGGGGACGGAATACAATGAGCAGTTCTTC
CDR3: CASSTGTEYNEQFF
size: -
J: TRBJ2-1
V: TRBV9
D: -

DNA: TGCGCCAGCAGCGAGTCAGGGGCCACTGAAGCTTTCTTT
CDR3: CASSESGATEAFF
size: -
J: TRBJ1-1
V: TRBV4-1
D: -

DNA: TGTGCCAGCAGCGTAGGTGGGGGGGCGGCGAGGAATGAGCAGTTCTTC
CDR3: CASSVGGGAARNEQFF
size: -
J: TRBJ2-1
V: TRBV9
D: -

DNA: TGTGCCAGCATGCGAGGAAACACCATATATTTT
CDR3: CASMRGNTIYF
size: -
J: TRBJ1-3
V: TRBV27
D: -

DNA: TGTGCCAGCAGTACCGGGCCAGCTTATGGCTACACCTTC
CDR3: CASSTGPAYGYTF
size: -
J: TRBJ1-2
V: TRBV27
D: -

DNA: TGTGCCAGCAGTTCGGACAGGTATGAAGAGACCCAGTACTTC
CDR3: CASSSDRYEETQYF
size: -
J: TRBJ2-5
V: TRBV28
D: TRBD1

DNA: TGTGCCAGCAGCGTTGGACAGGGGGCCCTCAATGAGCAGTTCTTC
CDR3: CASSVGQGALNEQFF
size: -
J: TRBJ2-1
V: TRBV9
D: TRBD1

DNA: TGTGCCAGCACCCCAGTCGGGAACACTGAAGCTTTCTTT
CDR3: CASTPVGNTEAFF
size: -
J: TRBJ1-1
V: TRBV7-9
D: -

DNA: TGTGCCAGCAGCTTGAGCAGCACAGATACGCAGTATTTT
CDR3: CASSLSSTDTQYF
size: -
J: TRBJ2-3
V: TRBV7-9
D: -

DNA: TGTGCCAGCAGCGTAGGGGGACTAGCGTACGAGCAGTACTTC
CDR3: CASSVGGLAYEQYF
size: -
J: TRBJ2-7
V: TRBV9
D: TRBD2

DNA: TGTGCCAGCAGCGCTACGGGGGGACAGCCCCAGCATTTT
CDR3: CASSATGGQPQHF
size: -
J: TRBJ1-5
V: TRBV9
D: -

DNA: TGTGCCAGCAGCGTGACAGGGGAATGGCATGAAAAACTGTTTTTT
CDR3: CASSVTGEWHEKLFF
size: -
J: TRBJ1-4
V: TRBV9
D: TRBD1

DNA: TGTGCCAGCAGTTTGGATTCGCGGGCCTTAGATGGCTACACCTTC
CDR3: CASSLDSRALDGYTF
size: -
J: TRBJ1-2
V: TRBV28
D: -

DNA: TGCAGCGTTGCAGGAGGGGGCTCCTACAATGAGCAGTTCTTC
CDR3: CSVAGGGSYNEQFF
size: few
J: TRBJ2-1
V: TRBV29-1
D: -

DNA: TGCAGTGCTAGAGAACTAGCGGGGTTAGCCAAAAACATTCAGTACTTC
CDR3: CSARELAGLAKNIQYF
size: -
J: TRBJ2-4
V: TRBV20-1
D: TRBD2

DNA: TGTGCCAGCAGCTTCCCGGGGGGCCCCTACGAGCAGTACTTC
CDR3: CASSFPGGPYEQYF
size: -
J: TRBJ2-7
V: TRBV7-9
D: -

DNA: TGTGCCAGCAGCCCTGGGACAGGGGGTGGCTACACCTTC
CDR3: CASSPGTGGGYTF
size: -
J: TRBJ1-2
V: TRBV9
D: TRBD1

DNA: TGCGCCAGCAGCCAATTCCAGGCGACCTACGAGCAGTACTTC
CDR3: CASSQFQATYEQYF
size: once
J: TRBJ2-7
V: TRBV4-1
D: -

DNA: TGTGCCAGCAGCACCCCATGGGCGGGGGGAGAGACCCAGTACTTC
CDR3: CASSTPWAGGETQYF
size: -
J: TRBJ2-5
V: TRBV9
D: TRBD2

DNA: TGTGCCAGCAGCCTAGCGGGGGGGCGGGACGAGCAGTACTTC
CDR3: CASSLAGGRDEQYF
size: -
J: TRBJ2-7
V: TRBV7-9
D: TRBD2

DNA: TGCGCCAGCAGCCTACGGACTAGCGGGAGCACAGATACGCAGTATTTT
CDR3: CASSLRTSGSTDTQYF
size: -
J: TRBJ2-3
V: TRBV4-1
D: TRBD2

DNA: TGTGCCACCAGCAGAGTTCCGGGGCCAACCTACGAGCAGTACTTC
CDR3: CATSRVPGPTYEQYF
size: -
J: TRBJ2-7
V: TRBV15
D: -